A selection of T cell receptor beta chains follows, all from one sample in a study of blood T cell repertoires in COVID-19. Clones were read by immunoSEQ multiplex PCR, and TCRdb kept only the in-frame ones, dropping some. The table has around 100,000 clones, roughly four fifths seen once; the top ten hold 4% to 5.5%. Sequencing used peripheral blood. Every receptor here comes from a man in his fifties or sixties with acute or convalescent COVID-19. The CDR3 runs from the conserved cysteine through the conserved F or W. The D gene is left open where the match is weak. Clone size is shown for a subset of rows, as once, few, many or a class of expanded clone.

d_gene	v_gene	j_gene	abundance	len	CDR3aa	CDR3nt
NA	TRBV5-8	TRBJ1-2	NA	13	CASSLGQYYGYTF	TGTGCCAGCAGCTTGGGGCAGTACTATGGCTACACCTTC
TRBD1	TRBV5-8	TRBJ1-2	NA	14	CASSLRQGRAGYTF	TGTGCCAGCAGCCTAAGACAGGGGCGAGCGGGCTACACCTTC
NA	TRBV4-3	TRBJ2-5	NA	16	CASSQDRTVGEETQYF	TGCGCCAGCAGCCAAGATCGGACAGTGGGAGAGGAGACCCAGTACTTC
TRBD1	TRBV15	TRBJ2-1	NA	17	CATSRTRQGRSYNEQFF	TGTGCCACCAGCAGAACGCGACAGGGCCGCTCCTACAATGAGCAGTTCTTC
TRBD1	TRBV19	TRBJ1-1	NA	14	CASSMTGGVAEAFF	TGTGCCAGTAGTATGACAGGGGGTGTCGCTGAAGCTTTCTTT
NA	TRBV5-4	TRBJ2-3	NA	14	CASSLPGSRDTQYF	TGTGCCAGCAGCTTGCCTGGTAGTAGAGATACGCAGTATTTT
TRBD2	TRBV6-2/TRBV6-3	TRBJ2-1	NA	15	CASSYGLAEYNEQFF	TGTGCCAGCAGTTACGGGCTAGCGGAATACAATGAGCAGTTCTTC
NA	TRBV18	TRBJ1-6	NA	15	CASSPDYKSHSPLHF	TGTGCCAGCTCACCAGATTACAAATCGCATTCACCCCTCCACTTT
NA	TRBV5-6	TRBJ1-1	NA	14	CASRRSFSSVEAFF	TGTGCCAGCAGACGGAGCTTTTCCTCGGTTGAAGCTTTCTTT
TRBD1	TRBV18	TRBJ1-1	NA	15	CASSTRTGGITEAFF	TGTGCCAGCTCAACGCGGACAGGGGGCATCACTGAAGCTTTCTTT
NA	TRBV10-3	TRBJ1-2	few	17	CAISDRIRRGATVGYTF	TGTGCCATCAGTGATCGGATCCGGCGGGGGGCAACTGTCGGCTACACCTTC
NA	TRBV7-3	TRBJ1-1	NA	13	CASSTSVYTEAFF	TGTGCCAGCAGCACCTCGGTTTACACTGAAGCTTTCTTT
NA	TRBV7-2	TRBJ1-1	NA	13	CASSSQMNTEAFF	TGTGCCAGCAGCTCCCAGATGAACACTGAAGCTTTCTTT
NA	TRBV30	TRBJ1-6	NA	13	CAWSAQGNSPLHF	TGTGCCTGGAGTGCACAGGGTAATTCACCCCTCCACTTT
TRBD1	TRBV19	TRBJ1-5	NA	17	CASSLVWDSSSNQPQHF	TGTGCCAGTAGTCTGGTTTGGGACAGTTCATCCAATCAGCCCCAGCATTTT
NA	TRBV4-3	TRBJ1-1	once	16	CASSQAAMEMNTEAFF	TGCGCCAGCAGCCAAGCCGCCATGGAGATGAACACTGAAGCTTTCTTT
TRBD1	TRBV10-2	TRBJ1-1	NA	16	CASGQGTGYVGSEAFF	TGCGCCAGCGGACAGGGCACGGGTTACGTGGGCTCTGAAGCTTTCTTT
TRBD1	TRBV9	TRBJ1-2	once	16	CASSPQGDPLNYGYTF	TGTGCCAGCAGCCCCCAGGGGGATCCCCTCAACTATGGCTACACCTTC
NA	TRBV7-9	TRBJ1-4	NA	14	CASSRDRPNEKLFF	TGTGCCAGCAGCCGAGACAGACCTAATGAAAAACTGTTTTTT
TRBD2	TRBV7-2	TRBJ2-1	NA	16	CASSLNTGLAGVGQFF	TGTGCCAGCAGCTTAAATACAGGACTAGCGGGAGTTGGGCAGTTCTTC
NA	TRBV29-1	TRBJ1-1	few	12	CSVAGEGTEAFF	TGCAGCGTTGCGGGGGAGGGTACTGAAGCTTTCTTT
NA	TRBV18	TRBJ1-2	NA	13	CASSQQANYGYTF	TGTGCCAGCTCACAACAGGCGAACTATGGCTACACCTTC